This is a list of T cell receptor beta chains from one sample in a study of Ad26.COV2.S vaccination and SARS-CoV-2 variants. TCRdb's table, derived via immunoSEQ multiplex PCR, lists solely in-frame clones and lacks some. The sample includes about 400,000 clones, 70% to 90% of them seen just once. This material consisted of peripheral blood, taken in a trial of Ad26.COV2.S vaccine versus placebo. These receptor sequences come from a person between 18 and 65 years old who received the Ad26.COV2.S COVID-19 vaccine or a placebo. The CDR3 runs from the conserved cysteine through the conserved F or W. The order of the fields is V gene, J gene, clone size, D gene, CDR3 DNA, CDR3 protein. D genes are given only for firm matches. Some rows mark clone size as missing; the rest say once, few, many or name a class of expanded clone.

V: TRBV24-1; J: TRBJ2-3; size: NA; D: NA; DNA: TGTGCCACCAGTGAGGCATGGACAGAGGGCACAGATACGCAGTATTTT; CDR3: CATSEAWTEGTDTQYF
V: TRBV6-6; J: TRBJ2-7; size: NA; D: NA; DNA: TGTGCCAGCAGGGGGGGCCACCCCTACGAGCAGTACTTC; CDR3: CASRGGHPYEQYF
V: TRBV27; J: TRBJ2-6; size: NA; D: TRBD2; DNA: TGTGCCAGCAGTTTATGGGGGACTACGAACGTCCTGACTTTC; CDR3: CASSLWGTTNVLTF
V: TRBV5-1; J: TRBJ2-2; size: NA; D: TRBD2; DNA: TGCGCCACTAGGGGCCTTCGGGGGGATACCGGGGAGCTGTTTTTT; CDR3: CATRGLRGDTGELFF
V: TRBV30; J: TRBJ1-2; size: NA; D: TRBD1; DNA: TGTGCCTGGAGTGAGACAGGGGGCGTCATGGGCTACACCTTC; CDR3: CAWSETGGVMGYTF
V: TRBV9; J: TRBJ2-1; size: once; D: NA; DNA: TGTGCCAGCAGCGTAGAAGGGGCGGGAAATGAGCAGTTCTTC; CDR3: CASSVEGAGNEQFF
V: TRBV7-3; J: TRBJ1-4; size: NA; D: NA; DNA: TGTGCCAGCAGCTTACGAGGGGCCGTGAAAGAAAAACTGTTTTTT; CDR3: CASSLRGAVKEKLFF
V: TRBV6-1; J: TRBJ1-2; size: few; D: NA; DNA: TGTGCCAGCAGTGAAGAGTCTACCTATGGCTACACCTTC; CDR3: CASSEESTYGYTF
V: TRBV30; J: TRBJ1-4; size: NA; D: TRBD1; DNA: TGTGCCTCCCTCGAATTACAGGGGGCATACGAAAAACTGTTTTTT; CDR3: CASLELQGAYEKLFF
V: TRBV9; J: TRBJ2-1; size: NA; D: NA; DNA: TGTGCCAGCAGCGTAGGGTCCGGTTTGGGTAAGGGAGACCCCCTAAATGAGCAGTTCTTC; CDR3: CASSVGSGLGKGDPLNEQFF
V: TRBV28; J: TRBJ2-3; size: NA; D: NA; DNA: TGTGCCAGCAGTTTAAACGGGGTCACAGATACGCAGTATTTT; CDR3: CASSLNGVTDTQYF